This T cell receptor beta chain was profiled in a study of CD8 T cells in Susac syndrome. cDNA came from roughly 0.53 to 1 ug RNA primed by random hexamers. TCRdb itself ran the immunoSEQ multiplex PCR reads through MiXCR, one entry per CDR3 protein. The table lists about 210,000 distinct CDR3 sequences, around 95% of them singletons. The CDR3 sequence is 13 residues long. CDR1 and CDR2 from the germline V gene are MNHNY and SVGAGI (reference sequence). Between the trimmed V and J ends, which lost 6 bases and 4 bases, there was a span of 12 bases. This clonotype was sampled from a human donor with multiple sclerosis. V gene TRBV6-6 combines with J gene TRBJ1-1; weak D call: TRBD1 (6 bases). Sequences were obtained from CD4+ T cells from PBMCs. The CDR3 sequence: CASSAIGGTEAFF. CDR3 coding DNA: TGTGCCAGCAGCGCGATAGGGGGCACTGAAGCTTTCTTT.